This T cell receptor beta chain was identified in a study of OX40 agonist ivuxolimab in advanced cancers. Sequenced by immunoSEQ multiplex PCR; TCRdb stores in-frame clones only, minus some. The repertoire holds over 70,000 clones, with about 73% as singletons. The germline gives CDR1 SGHRS, CDR2 YFSETQ. Trimming took off 1 base at V and 0 bases at J, with 7 bases between the two ends. CDR3 length equals 14 residues. The receptor's source is an adult with an advanced solid tumor such as melanoma, head and neck, liver or kidney cancer. Specimen: CD4+ or CD8+ T cells sorted from blood, collected in a trial of the OX40 agonist ivuxolimab. The chain employs TRBV5-1 and TRBJ1-1; no reliable D call. The CDR3 coding sequence is TGCGCCAGCAGCTTGTCCTTGCTGAACACTGAAGCTTTCTTT. Its protein product is CASSLSLLNTEAFF.